This TCR beta chain came from a study of early T cells in non-severe SARS-CoV-2 infection. Whole-study context: Chains were not paired, and sequencing was done on bulk RNA from unsorted whole blood.

Each single cDNA molecule received a unique molecular identifier. One entry per CDR3 protein, called by TCRdb with MiXCR from the 5' RACE reads. Here the sample spans approximately 69,000 distinct CDR3 sequences, roughly 12% being singletons. With 4 bases removed from V and 4 bases from J, the gap between germline ends came to 8 bases. The length of the CDR3 is 14 residues. Germline V CDR1 and CDR2: SEHNR, FQNEAQ (reference sequence). The gene calls are TRBV7-9 and TRBJ2-6; D is unresolved. Sequencing input: whole blood. The sequence derives from an adult who was a healthcare worker with PCR-confirmed SARS-CoV-2 infection or an uninfected control (not recorded which). CDR3 residues: CASSWPSGANVLTF. The CDR3, as DNA: TGTGCCAGCAGCTGGCCATCCGGGGCCAACGTCCTGACTTTC.